Below, one TCR beta chain is given with its context. Its antigen target is currently unknown. Nothing much larger sits one base from this clone, and base qualities are not available. Using the deep immunoSEQ assay, multiplex PCR amplified TCR CDR3 regions from genomic DNA. Extracted genomic DNA from each cell subset was distributed evenly across all wells of several immunoSEQ 96-well plates, and each plate was treated as a replicate. For sorted subsets, roughly 200 ng genomic DNA, equal to about 30,000 T cell genomes, was loaded into each replicate PCR. Purified libraries were quantified with a Qubit 3.0 fluorometer, sized on a Bioanalyzer 2100, and re-quantified with the KAPA Library Quantification kit. Every immunoSEQ 96-well plate was sequenced on a separate single-read 150-cycle Illumina NextSeq 550 flow cell. In the paper's pipeline: Because only junctional sequences without quality scores were contained in the immunoSEQ output, filtering matching that applied to full-length reads could not be performed. To assign V/J genes and CDR3, sequences were annotated against IMGT germline references using PyIR, a Python wrapper for IgBLAST v1.9. Any read was removed if the V/J assignment was weak (E-value above 1e-6), the CDR3 was missing, or the read contained stop codons, out-of-frame junctions, or ambiguous translated residues. V3J clonotypes were defined as sequences sharing an identical inferred V gene, J gene, and CDR3 amino acid sequence. To compute the percentage overlap between repertoires, the number of shared unique clonotypes was divided by the size of the smaller repertoire. Repertoire richness was assessed with RTK rarefaction, the Chao1 estimator, and Recon v2.1 estimates of unobserved clonotypes. Generation probabilities were computed with OLGA for all TCRbeta clonotypes obtained by the gDNA method from a handful of donors. The immuneACCESS repertoire file appears here via TCRdb, limited to in-frame rearrangements. These files lack a portion of the clones; in checked studies, under half of the deficit traces to unresolved V genes, and the cause of the others is not known. V and J calls and clone size come straight from that table; D and trimming were deduced from the DNA. The table for this sample lists hundreds of thousands of clones; roughly 96% of them were counted only once. The ten largest clonotypes hold about 0.25% of the sample.

Counted from cysteine to phenylalanine, this CDR3 has 16 amino acids. CDR3 DNA is the only sequence kept; it has 48 bases, read in frame from the first base. V lost 4 bases and J lost 5 bases, and the count of bases not matched to a germline gene is 11. The germline V gene specifies LGHNA as CDR1 and YSLEER as CDR2. CD8 naive samples were CD45RO-negative cells positively selected for CCR7, giving a CD45RA+CCR7+ population that excluded TemRA cells. Healthy HIV-negative adults with no recently reported acute infections or vaccinations were included as donors. Every donor was a Caucasian adult residing in Nashville, Tennessee, USA. After blood collection by leukapheresis, PBMCs were isolated using Ficoll-Histopaque density gradient centrifugation and then cryopreserved in the vapor phase of liquid nitrogen. Analytical flow cytometry was used to check the purity and quantity of each magnetically sorted T cell population. From each sorted fraction, genomic DNA was isolated and quantified by UV absorbance on a Nanodrop 2000c.

This entry comes from a study of shared clonotypes between healthy human individuals (dated by TCRdb to 2020 to 2021). With respect to the entire study: The cohort comprised a couple of women and a few men aged 18 to 49 years. Per donor, three plates each were used for CD4 naive and CD4 memory, two for CD8 naive, and one for CD8 memory. Leukapheresis yielded between about 0.94 and 8.9 billion PBMCs per donor. Blood TCR repertoires of about 5 healthy adults were deeply sequenced to estimate repertoire size and the extent of clonotype sharing between individuals. To increase sequencing depth and limit assay-specific biases, TCR repertoire library preparation and sequencing were carried out by different laboratories using diverse techniques. Overall study outcomes, separate from this receptor: Rarefaction of sorted-subset datasets indicated incomplete sequencing despite the large sequencing depth. When four donors were compared, the shared fraction of clonotypes was about 5.2% for naive CD4, roughly 3.3% for naive CD8, 2.3% for memory CD4, and less than 0.45% for memory CD8. Compared with non-shared clonotypes, the clonotypes found in all four sorted-subset donors had higher generation probabilities. Because the study included only a small number of donors, the genetic and exposure-history diversity represented was limited. Only blood was sampled, and tissue TCR repertoires likely differ from those in blood. Pairwise subsampling indicated that sequencing depth was expected to affect the degree of clonotype sharing among donors. Larger estimated clonotype richness was generally found for naive subsets than for memory subsets.

The sequence came from a man younger than 45 in good health. Sequences were obtained from naive CD8+ T cells sorted from blood. In light of the paper, this sample's cell subset or site label describes: CD45RA+CCR7+. The sequence joins TRBV4-3 to TRBJ2-5, and 9 junction bases match TRBD2. The DNA sequence is as follows: TGCGCCAGCAGCCTTCAATTAGCGGGAGTCCAGGAGACCCAGTACTTC. This sequence encodes CASSLQLAGVQETQYF.